This paragraph reports one TCR beta chain. Sequencing used immunoSEQ multiplex PCR; TCRdb keeps in-frame clones, though not all of them. The sample includes a few hundred thousand clones, more than 70% of them seen just once. This study enrolled people aged about 18 to 100 from approximately 24 US geographic areas. Membership in each cohort depended on participant-reported clinical history. A case of COVID-19 had been met by exposed participants within 2 weeks before study entry. This CDR3 comprises 16 residues. The germline V gene encodes CDR1 WSHSY and CDR2 SAAADI. J gave up 4 bases and V 7 bases, and 13 bases lay outside the gene matches. The sample originates from a study of blood T cell repertoires in COVID-19. Whole-study context: The study drew acute and convalescent COVID-19 samples from the United States, Italy and Spain.

The sample taken for sequencing was PBMCs or T cells enriched from blood (not recorded which). The TCR originated in a woman aged 30 to 39 who had been exposed to COVID-19. The chain couples TRBV10-2 to TRBJ2-1; 7 positions agree with TRBD2. CDR3 sequence (DNA): TGCGCCAGCAACCCCCCGGCTAGCGGCCGATACAATGAGCAGTTCTTC. It yields the protein CASNPPASGRYNEQFF.